This T cell receptor (beta chain) was profiled in a study of OX40 agonist ivuxolimab in advanced cancers. About the investigation overall: Ivuxolimab, which targeted the costimulatory receptor OX40 (CD134), was an agonistic, fully human IgG2 monoclonal antibody. The paper reports the monotherapy dose-escalation portion (N of about 50 patients) of the phase I ivuxolimab trial. Partial responses occurred in three dose-escalation patients: two with cutaneous melanoma and one with hepatocellular carcinoma. The dose-escalation cohort was about 83% male with a mean age of around 64 years, ranging from roughly 23 to 79. Among the approximately 54 dose-escalation patients, around 20 had hepatocellular carcinoma, 15 melanoma, 9 renal cell carcinoma and 9 head and neck cancer. The purpose of peripheral TCRbeta sequencing was to test whether ivuxolimab changed TCR sequence diversity and led to clonal T-cell expansion. Intravenous ivuxolimab was administered to patients every 2 weeks at six dose levels: 0.01, 0.1, 0.3, 1.5, 3 and 10 mg/kg. Prior anti-PD-1, anti-PD-L1 or anti-CTLA-4 therapy was permitted, and checkpoint inhibitors had been received by under 50% of dose-escalation patients.

CDR1 WSHSY and CDR2 SAAADI are derived from the germline V gene. Trimming removed 2 bases from V and 0 bases from J; the gene matches leave 3 bases unexplained. The CDR3 runs 16 amino acids, cysteine and phenylalanine included. Here the CDR3 DNA is all that survives: 48 bases in frame from base 1. General study outcomes and caveats: The antigen specificity of the clonally expanded peripheral T cells was not determined. Partial responders in the 0.1-3.0 mg/kg groups had among the lowest normalized peripheral clonal expansion, especially among CD8+ T cells. At doses of 0.1 to 3.0 mg/kg, clonal expansion of both CD4+ and CD8+ T cells in blood was seen between baseline and week 6. After ivuxolimab, more expanded clones were found on average in CD8+ T cells than in CD4+ T cells. Low levels of normalized T-cell clonal expansion were also seen in some patients who did not respond.

This clone appeared a single time. Its antigen remains unidentified. No base qualities exist here, and no much larger clone lies one base off it. To sequence the TCRbeta CDR3 region, genomic DNA was isolated from the sorted cells. The immunoSEQ Assay was used to sequence the TCRbeta CDR3 regions. Not all clones reach the TCRdb copy of this immuneACCESS table, which keeps in-frame sequences only. Checked studies attribute under half of the gap to unresolved V genes and leave the rest unexplained. Across this sample there are more than 70,000 clones, with less than 95% seen only once. Under 2% of the sample is taken by the ten largest. The trial excluded patients who had a history of autoimmune disease or were on systemic immunosuppression. Peripheral blood for TCR sequencing was drawn from every dose cohort at baseline, at cycle 4 day 1 and at cycle 7 day 1. The samples were taken from a phase I, first-in-human, multicenter, open-label dose-escalation trial of ivuxolimab. Adults with locally advanced or metastatic melanoma, renal cell, hepatocellular, or head and neck squamous cell carcinoma were enrolled in the trial. Before TCR sequencing, CD4+ T cells and CD8+ T cells from peripheral blood were sorted into separate populations.

The receptor comes from an adult with an advanced solid tumor such as melanoma, head and neck, liver or kidney cancer. The chain joins TRBV10-2 to TRBJ2-2, and 7 bases in between align with TRBD2. The material was CD4+ or CD8+ T cells sorted from blood, obtained in a trial of the OX40 agonist ivuxolimab. The nucleotide sequence is TGCGCCAGCAGTGAGAGGCTAGCGGCGAACACCGGGGAGCTGTTTTTT. This sequence encodes CASSERLAANTGELFF.